This is a list of T cell receptor beta chains from one sample in a study of T cell responses to AZD1222 COVID-19 vaccine. Produced via immunoSEQ multiplex PCR; TCRdb's table is partial and in-frame only. The top ten hold 20% to 25% of the sample, which has around 89,000 clones, roughly 93% seen once. The input for sequencing was peripheral blood, taken on day 0 of AZD1222 vaccination. Every receptor here comes from an adult in good health. CDR3s include the opening cysteine and the closing phenylalanine or tryptophan. The order of the fields is J gene, V gene, D gene, clone size, CDR3 protein, CDR3 DNA. D genes are given only for firm matches. For some rows the clone size is stated as once, few or many, or as a class when expanded; others skip it.

TRBJ2-7 | TRBV25-1 | TRBD1 | NA | CASSDWDRGYEQYF | TGTGCCAGCAGTGATTGGGACAGGGGATACGAGCAGTACTTC
TRBJ1-1 | TRBV7-2 | NA | NA | CASTPPGGRMNTEAFF | TGTGCCAGCACCCCCCCGGGAGGTAGGATGAACACTGAAGCTTTCTTT
TRBJ1-2 | TRBV2 | NA | NA | CASSDDYGYTF | TGTGCCAGCAGCGACGACTATGGCTACACCTTC
TRBJ2-2 | TRBV28 | NA | NA | CASSTTSGGGELFF | TGTGCCAGCAGTACAACGTCCGGGGGCGGGGAGCTGTTTTTT
TRBJ1-1 | TRBV12-3/TRBV12-4 | TRBD1 | NA | CASSSPGGTEAFF | TGTGCCAGCAGTTCCCCAGGGGGTACCGAAGCTTTCTTT
TRBJ2-3 | TRBV12-3/TRBV12-4 | NA | NA | CASSLTALDTQYF | TGTGCCAGCAGTTTAACGGCCCTCGATACGCAGTATTTT
TRBJ2-1 | TRBV7-2 | NA | NA | CAGKGVTSYNEQFF | TGTGCCGGAAAGGGGGTCACCTCCTACAATGAGCAGTTCTTC
TRBJ1-1 | TRBV11-2 | NA | NA | CASSLDWAGAEAFF | TGTGCCAGCAGCTTAGATTGGGCAGGGGCTGAAGCTTTCTTT
TRBJ2-1 | TRBV7-3 | TRBD2 | NA | CASSDLAVNEQFF | TGTGCCAGCAGCGATCTAGCGGTGAATGAGCAGTTCTTC
TRBJ1-3 | TRBV11-2 | NA | NA | CASSLSPWWGDGNTIYF | TGTGCCAGCAGCTTATCCCCGTGGTGGGGGGACGGAAACACCATATATTTT
TRBJ2-1 | TRBV6-5 | TRBD2 | once | CASSYSTSGNNEQFF | TGTGCCAGCAGTTACTCGACTAGCGGTAACAATGAGCAGTTCTTC
TRBJ2-1 | TRBV7-3 | NA | many | CASSLGTGSSYNEQFF | TGTGCCAGCAGCTTAGGGACGGGAAGCTCCTACAATGAGCAGTTCTTC
TRBJ2-3 | TRBV3-1/TRBV3-2 | NA | once | CASSQRTLQDTQYF | TGTGCCAGCAGCCAACGAACCCTGCAGGATACGCAGTATTTT
TRBJ1-4 | TRBV4-3 | NA | NA | CASSQRRTANEKLFF | TGCGCCAGCAGCCAGCGGAGAACAGCTAATGAAAAACTGTTTTTT
TRBJ2-5 | TRBV7-9 | NA | NA | CASSSEETQYF | TGTGCCAGCAGCTCCGAAGAGACCCAGTACTTC
TRBJ1-6 | TRBV27 | NA | NA | CASKRGAANSPLHF | TGTGCCAGCAAGCGGGGGGCGGCTAATTCACCCCTCCACTTT
TRBJ1-2 | TRBV5-8 | NA | NA | CASSLRDRNTF | TGTGCCAGCAGCTTGCGGGACCGAAACACCTTC
TRBJ1-6 | TRBV6-5 | NA | NA | CASSYSTQARSPLHF | TGTGCCAGCAGTTACTCGACCCAAGCGAGGTCACCCCTCCACTTT
TRBJ1-1 | TRBV6-4 | NA | NA | CASSDRRGTEAFF | TGTGCCAGCAGTGACAGGAGGGGCACTGAAGCTTTCTTT
TRBJ2-3 | TRBV6-5 | NA | NA | CASSYPGGTDTQYF | TGTGCCAGCAGTTACCCGGGGGGCACAGATACGCAGTATTTT
TRBJ2-3 | TRBV24-1 | NA | NA | CATSDLGGYGDTQYF | TGTGCCACCAGTGATCTGGGGGGTTATGGGGATACGCAGTATTTT
TRBJ1-2 | TRBV19 | NA | few | CASRWGSGYTF | TGTGCCAGTAGGTGGGGGAGCGGCTACACCTTC
TRBJ1-4 | TRBV7-9 | TRBD1 | NA | CASSEWTGGNEKLFF | TGTGCCAGCAGCGAATGGACAGGGGGTAATGAAAAACTGTTTTTT
TRBJ2-5 | TRBV3-1/TRBV3-2 | TRBD2 | NA | CASSTSGEETQYF | TGTGCCAGCAGTACTAGCGGGGAAGAGACCCAGTACTTC
TRBJ1-2 | TRBV20-1 | NA | NA | CSASRLYGYTF | TGCAGTGCTAGTCGGCTATATGGCTACACCTTC
TRBJ1-1 | TRBV2 | NA | NA | CASSELSVLNTEAFF | TGTGCCAGCAGTGAACTATCGGTGCTGAACACTGAAGCTTTCTTT
TRBJ2-5 | TRBV3-1/TRBV3-2 | NA | NA | CASSQLSVMGGVFETQYF | TGTGCCAGCAGCCAACTTTCTGTAATGGGTGGGGTTTTTGAGACCCAGTACTTC
TRBJ2-2 | TRBV19 | TRBD2 | NA | CASTLGGAGTGELFF | TGTGCCAGTACCCTCGGGGGGGCGGGAACCGGGGAGCTGTTTTTT
TRBJ2-7 | TRBV3-1/TRBV3-2 | TRBD2 | NA | CASSHSGGAYEQYF | TGTGCCAGCAGCCATAGCGGGGGGGCCTACGAGCAGTACTTC
TRBJ1-5 | TRBV19 | NA | NA | CASSIGRQPQHF | TGTGCCAGTAGTATAGGACGCCAGCCCCAGCATTTT
TRBJ2-1 | TRBV7-2 | TRBD1 | NA | CASSLRAGGPFSYNEQFF | TGTGCCAGCAGCTTAAGGGCAGGGGGACCCTTCTCCTACAATGAGCAGTTCTTC
TRBJ1-6 | TRBV2 | TRBD1 | many | CASSDQGDSFSPLHF | TGTGCCAGCAGTGATCAGGGGGACAGTTTTTCACCCCTCCACTTT
TRBJ2-6 | TRBV7-2 | TRBD1 | NA | CASSPQGGAGANVLTF | TGTGCCAGCAGCCCACAGGGGGGTGCTGGGGCCAACGTCCTGACTTTC
TRBJ2-1 | TRBV29-1 | TRBD1 | NA | CSVLRQGRLQFF | TGCAGCGTTCTTCGACAGGGGCGACTGCAGTTCTTC
TRBJ1-4 | TRBV28 | NA | NA | CASLSGANEKLFF | TGTGCCAGCCTATCCGGGGCTAATGAAAAACTGTTTTTT
TRBJ2-7 | TRBV11-2 | NA | NA | CASSLDIGGEQYF | TGTGCCAGCAGCTTAGATATTGGTGGGGAGCAGTACTTC
TRBJ2-2 | TRBV6-5 | TRBD2 | NA | CASRGLAGTGELFF | TGTGCCAGCAGGGGACTAGCGGGGACCGGGGAGCTGTTTTTT
TRBJ1-3 | TRBV12-5 | NA | NA | CASVQGAVNTIYF | TGTGCTAGTGTGCAGGGTGCGGTGAACACCATATATTTT
TRBJ1-5 | TRBV3-1/TRBV3-2 | NA | NA | CASSQDRFQPQHF | TGTGCCAGCAGCCAAGACAGATTTCAGCCCCAGCATTTT
TRBJ2-7 | TRBV5-1 | NA | once | CASSLSVGGGVEQYF | TGCGCCAGCAGCTTGTCCGTCGGAGGCGGGGTCGAGCAGTACTTC
TRBJ2-7 | TRBV28 | NA | once | CASETGEVWGQYF | TGTGCCAGCGAAACGGGGGAAGTCTGGGGGCAGTACTTC
TRBJ1-1 | TRBV7-2 | NA | NA | CASSLGALNTEAFF | TGTGCCAGCAGCCTAGGGGCCTTGAACACTGAAGCTTTCTTT
TRBJ2-5 | TRBV11-2 | NA | NA | CASSLKETQYF | TGTGCCAGCAGCTTAAAAGAGACCCAGTACTTC
TRBJ1-1 | TRBV6-5 | NA | NA | CASGVWPNTEAFF | TGTGCCAGCGGGGTTTGGCCAAACACTGAAGCTTTCTTT
TRBJ1-4 | TRBV4-1 | NA | NA | CASSLSPREKLFF | TGCGCCAGCAGCCTCTCGCCCCGGGAAAAACTGTTTTTT
TRBJ2-2 | TRBV6-2/TRBV6-3 | TRBD1 | NA | CASSRTGGSGGELFF | TGTGCCAGCAGTCGAACAGGGGGATCAGGCGGGGAGCTGTTTTTT
TRBJ2-3 | TRBV11-2 | NA | few | CASGYVWGSTDTQYF | TGTGCCAGCGGGTACGTCTGGGGCAGTACAGATACGCAGTATTTT
TRBJ2-5 | TRBV27 | TRBD1 | NA | CASSFRDSQETQYF | TGTGCCAGCAGTTTTAGGGACAGCCAAGAGACCCAGTACTTC
TRBJ1-2 | TRBV9 | TRBD1 | NA | CASSVDPGQGYGYTF | TGTGCCAGCAGCGTAGACCCGGGACAGGGCTATGGCTACACCTTC
TRBJ1-5 | TRBV18 | NA | NA | CASSPISGSGEQPQHF | TGTGCCAGCTCACCAATCTCAGGTTCAGGGGAACAGCCCCAGCATTTT
TRBJ2-5 | TRBV19 | TRBD1 | NA | CASRDRGRGETQYF | TGTGCCAGCAGGGACAGGGGGCGAGGAGAGACCCAGTACTTC
TRBJ1-5 | TRBV7-2 | NA | once | CASSLASGFRQPQHF | TGTGCCAGCAGCTTAGCTTCCGGTTTCCGGCAGCCCCAGCATTTT
TRBJ1-1 | TRBV11-2 | NA | NA | CASSLFQSTEAFF | TGTGCCAGCAGCTTATTCCAGAGCACTGAAGCTTTCTTT
TRBJ1-6 | TRBV5-1 | TRBD1 | NA | CASSPGTGGSPLHF | TGCGCCAGCAGCCCGGGGACAGGGGGTTCACCCCTCCACTTT